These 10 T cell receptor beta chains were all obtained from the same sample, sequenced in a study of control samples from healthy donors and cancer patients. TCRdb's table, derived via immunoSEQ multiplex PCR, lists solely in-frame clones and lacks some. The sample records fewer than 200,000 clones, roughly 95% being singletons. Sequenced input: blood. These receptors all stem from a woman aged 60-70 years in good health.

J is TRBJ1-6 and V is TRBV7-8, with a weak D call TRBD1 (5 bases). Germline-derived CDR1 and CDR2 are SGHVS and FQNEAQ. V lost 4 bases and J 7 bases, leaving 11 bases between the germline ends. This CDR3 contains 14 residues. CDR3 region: CASSSRDLNSPLHF. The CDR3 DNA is TGTGCCAGCAGCTCCCGGGACTTAAATTCACCCCTCCACTTT.

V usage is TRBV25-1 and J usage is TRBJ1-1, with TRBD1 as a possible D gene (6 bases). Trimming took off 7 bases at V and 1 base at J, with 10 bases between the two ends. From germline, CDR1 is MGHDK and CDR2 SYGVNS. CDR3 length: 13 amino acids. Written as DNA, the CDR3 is TGTGCCAGCATCCCCAGGGGGAACACTGAAGCTTTCTTT. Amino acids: CASIPRGNTEAFF.

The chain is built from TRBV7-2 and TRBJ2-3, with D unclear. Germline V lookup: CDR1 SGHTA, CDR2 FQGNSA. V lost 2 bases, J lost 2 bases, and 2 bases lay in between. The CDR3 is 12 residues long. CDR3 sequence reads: CASSLFTDTQYF. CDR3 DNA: TGTGCCAGCAGCTTATTCACAGATACGCAGTATTTT.

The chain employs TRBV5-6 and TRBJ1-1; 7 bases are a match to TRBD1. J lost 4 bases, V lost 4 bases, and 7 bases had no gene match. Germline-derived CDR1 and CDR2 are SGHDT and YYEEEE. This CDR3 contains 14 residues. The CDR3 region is CASSTGQTATEAFF. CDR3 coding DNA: TGTGCCAGCAGCACGGGACAGACGGCCACTGAAGCTTTCTTT.

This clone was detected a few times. In DNA, the CDR3 is TGTGCCAGCTCAACTGGACAGTACTATGGCTACACCTTC. Translating it yields CASSTGQYYGYTF. The chain employs TRBV18 and TRBJ1-2; maybe TRBD1 (6 bases). The CDR3 length is 13 residues. V lost 5 bases to trimming and J lost 3 bases, with 10 bases between them. CDR1 and CDR2 (germline): KGHSH, LQKENI.

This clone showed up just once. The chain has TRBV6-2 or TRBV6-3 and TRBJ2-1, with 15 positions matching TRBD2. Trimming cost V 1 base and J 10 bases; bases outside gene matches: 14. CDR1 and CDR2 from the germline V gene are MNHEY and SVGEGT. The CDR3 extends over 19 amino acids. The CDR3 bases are TGTGCCAGCAGTTACTATAACCGTTGGACTAGCGGGGGGGCATGGGAGCAGTTCTTC. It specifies CASSYYNRWTSGGAWEQFF.

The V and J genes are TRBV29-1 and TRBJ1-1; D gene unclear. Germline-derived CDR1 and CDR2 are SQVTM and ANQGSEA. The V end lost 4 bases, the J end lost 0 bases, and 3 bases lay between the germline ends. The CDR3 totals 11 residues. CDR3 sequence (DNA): TGCAGCGTTGTTTTGAACACTGAAGCTTTCTTT. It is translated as CSVVLNTEAFF.

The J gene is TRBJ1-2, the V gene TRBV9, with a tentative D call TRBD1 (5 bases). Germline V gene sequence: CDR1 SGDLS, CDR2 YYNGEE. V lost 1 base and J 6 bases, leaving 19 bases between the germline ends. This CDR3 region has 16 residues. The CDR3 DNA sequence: TGTGCCAGCAGCGTATCAAATCGGGACCCGGGGGATGGCTACACCTTC. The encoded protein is CASSVSNRDPGDGYTF.

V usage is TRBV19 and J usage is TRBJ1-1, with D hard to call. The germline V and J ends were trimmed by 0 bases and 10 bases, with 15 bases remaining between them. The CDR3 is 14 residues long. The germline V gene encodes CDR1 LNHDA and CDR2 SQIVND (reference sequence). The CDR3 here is CASSIDKGRGGAFF. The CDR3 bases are TGTGCCAGTAGTATAGATAAGGGCCGGGGAGGAGCTTTCTTT.

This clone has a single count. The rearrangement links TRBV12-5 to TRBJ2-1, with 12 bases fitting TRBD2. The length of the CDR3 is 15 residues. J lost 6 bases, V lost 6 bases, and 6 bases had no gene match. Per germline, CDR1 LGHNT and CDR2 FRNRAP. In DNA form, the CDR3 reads TGTGCTAGTGGGTCGAGGACTAGCGGGATCAATGAGCAGTTCTTC. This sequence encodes CASGSRTSGINEQFF.